This TCR beta chain was retrieved from a study of radiotherapy plus CTLA-4 blockade in lung cancer. Study in general: Objective responses were observed in 15% to 20% of patients, and disease control was achieved by around 31%.

Focal radiation plus CTLA-4 blockade with ipilimumab was given to patients with chemo-refractory metastatic non-small-cell lung cancer. Germline CDR1 reads SQVTM; CDR2 reads ANQGSEA. This CDR3 spans 11 amino acids. The germline V and J ends were trimmed by 7 bases and 8 bases, with 14 bases remaining between them. The study's findings and limits: Response was reportedly best predicted by early blood T cell clone dynamics, with interferon-beta. Researchers report tumor-derived TCR clones expanding in blood after radiotherapy plus ipilimumab.

As to this clone: Its antigen is as yet unknown.

Sequencing used immunoSEQ multiplex PCR; TCRdb keeps in-frame clones, though not all of them. The sample lists 95,000 to 150,000 clones, around 90% occurring once. Sequences were derived from peripheral blood, sampled from a patient treated with radiotherapy plus ipilimumab. This clonotype was obtained from a human donor with non-small cell lung cancer that progressed on radiotherapy plus ipilimumab. J is TRBJ1-1 and V is TRBV29-1; weak D call: TRBD1 (5 bases). CDR3 region: CSAEMGVEAFF. CDR3 bases: TGCAGCGCCGAGATGGGGGTAGAAGCTTTCTTT. The full variable domain, in which reference TRBV29-1 and TRBJ1-1 provide the parts outside the CDR3, is SAVISQKPSRDICQRGTSLTIQCQVDSQVTMMFWYRQQPGQSLTLIATANQGSEATYESGFVIDKFPISRPNLTFSTLTVSNMSPEDSSIYLCSAEMGVEAFFGQGTRLTVV.